This T cell receptor beta chain stems from a study of blood T cells in healthy people across ages. Study-wide background: Using template switching, researchers captured about one barcoded beta molecule for each two T cells.

This clonotype has more than one count but fewer than ten. Antigen unknown. Study-level findings and limits: Higher diversity and more naive CD4+ cells were features of long-lived donors, compared to aged donors. The donors' CMV status was not determined, possibly confounding changes in expanded clonotypes. It was not possible, with unsorted PBMCs, to conclusively compare naive and antigen-experienced cells.

From germline, CDR1 is SNHLY and CDR2 FYNNEI. This CDR3 contains 17 residues. Primers used in a second PCR of roughly 7 to 12 cycles were a sample-barcoded 5' primer and a J-beta primer mix. TCRdb independently ran MiXCR on the 5' RACE reads; one entry per CDR3 protein. The sample lists roughly 1.6 million distinct CDR3 sequences; roughly 32% were seen once. The rearrangement links TRBV2 to TRBJ2-5; D possibly corresponds to TRBD2 (6 bases). The end of the DNA aligns better with TRBJ2-7, so the J call may be wrong. Sequencing was done on a sample of blood. The receptor was derived from a woman younger than 45 in good health. This CDR3 reads CASSGRINGGKRREQYF. The CDR3 nucleotides read TGTGCCAGCAGTGGACGTATCAACGGGGGTAAACGTCGCGAGCAGTACTTC.